The 21 T cell receptor beta chains given below trace back to one sample, sequenced in a study of shared clonotypes between healthy human individuals. The protocol was immunoSEQ multiplex PCR, while the TCRdb copy is restricted to in-frame clones and leaves out a portion. Of about 2.3 million clones listed, 92% are singletons. The specimen was naive CD4+ T cells from PBMCs. Subset of the sample: CD45RA+ positively selected. These receptors were collected from a man aged 18 to 30 in good health. Some clones in this sample may be carry-over from other donors' samples.

The sample holds one count of this clone. This chain joins TRBV7-6 and TRBJ2-6; 8 bases agree with TRBD1. The CDR3 is 17 residues long. Germline trimming cut 4 bases from V and 1 base from J; bases unmatched to any gene: 6. From germline, CDR1 is SGHVS and CDR2 FNYEAQ. The CDR3 protein is CASSYRYRGSGANVLTF. CDR3 DNA sequence: TGTGCCAGCAGCTATAGATACAGGGGGTCTGGGGCCAACGTCCTGACTTTC.

The gene calls are TRBV2 and TRBJ2-2; perhaps TRBD1 as D (5 bases). Per germline, CDR1 SNHLY and CDR2 FYNNEI. V was trimmed by 7 bases and J by 2 bases, leaving 11 bases between them. The CDR3 totals 14 residues. The CDR3 DNA is TGTGCCAGCAAGTATGACAGAAACACCGGGGAGCTGTTTTTT. It specifies CASKYDRNTGELFF.

Details on this clone: Other DNA sequences in the same sample also yield this CDR3. The genes are TRBV9 and TRBJ2-7; 15 bases map to TRBD2. There are 16 residues in the CDR3. Germline V gene sequence: CDR1 SGDLS, CDR2 YYNGEE. Germline trimming cut 4 bases from V and 4 bases from J; bases unmatched to any gene: 6. The CDR3 is CASSPLGLAGGYEQYF. The DNA for the CDR3 is TGTGCCAGCAGCCCCCTAGGACTAGCGGGAGGGTACGAGCAGTACTTC. Variable domain in full (rest from reference TRBV9 and TRBJ2-7): DSGVTQTPKHLITATGQRVTLRCSPRSGDLSVYWYQQSLDQGLQFLIQYYNGEERAKGNILERFSAQQFPDLHSELNLSSLELGDSALYFCASSPLGLAGGYEQYFGPGTRLTVT.

The chain couples TRBV4-2 to TRBJ1-2; 7 positions match TRBD1. Per the germline V gene, CDR1 is LGHNA and CDR2 is YNFKEQ. J lost 4 bases, V lost 1 base, and 3 bases had no gene match. The CDR3 is 14 residues long. DNA of the CDR3: TGTGCCAGCAGCCAAGGGTACAGGGGCTATGGCTACACCTTC. It specifies CASSQGYRGYGYTF.

This chain uses TRBV15 with TRBJ2-1, with D possibly called TRBD1 or TRBD2 (7 bases each). The CDR3 extends over 19 amino acids. Germline lookup yields CDR1 LNHNV and CDR2 YYDKDF (reference sequence). V was cut by 0 bases and J by 1 base, with 19 bases left in between. CDR3 DNA: TGTGCCACCAGCAGAGATCCCGTTCAGGGGGGGGGATCCTACAATGAGCAGTTCTTC. Amino acid sequence: CATSRDPVQGGGSYNEQFF.

A word on this clone: Other DNA sequences from this sample encode an identical CDR3 as well. The J gene is TRBJ2-3, the V gene TRBV7-2, with 10 bases matching TRBD2. CDR1 is SGHTA and CDR2 is FQGNSA in the germline V gene. V gave up 1 base and J gave up 1 base; unmatched junction bases: 2. This CDR3 contains 16 residues. The CDR3 reads CASSLGLAGGTDTQYF. The CDR3 nucleotides read TGTGCCAGCAGCTTAGGACTAGCGGGCGGCACAGATACGCAGTATTTT.

This clone was counted once. The CDR3 reads CARSLVSTGDTGELFF. The CDR3 nucleotides are TGTGCCAGAAGCTTAGTTTCCACCGGGGATACCGGGGAGCTGTTTTTT. The J gene is TRBJ2-2, the V gene TRBV5-3, with a tentative D call TRBD2 (5 bases). TRBV5-3 is classed as an ORF, of uncertain function. V was trimmed by 2 bases and J by 5 bases, leaving 16 bases between them. The CDR3 sequence is 16 residues long.

The chain links TRBV6-5 to TRBJ2-7, with TRBD1 matching over 10 bases. The germline CDR1 and CDR2 sequences are MNHEY and SVGAGI. V was pared by 2 bases and J by 5 bases, with 9 bases of the junction left unmatched. CDR3 length: 16 amino acids. DNA for the CDR3: TGTGCCAGCAGTTACAATGTCGGGACAGGGGTTCACGAGCAGTACTTC. Translation gives CASSYNVGTGVHEQYF.

This chain uses TRBV7-2 with TRBJ1-5, with D perhaps matching TRBD1 (5 bases). Germline CDR1 is SGHTA and CDR2 is FQGNSA. The ends were cut back, 4 bases at V and 4 bases at J, with 11 bases in the middle. The CDR3 is made up of 14 amino acids. Written as DNA, the CDR3 is TGTGCCAGCAGCTCCATGGGGGGGAATCAGCCCCAGCATTTT. Protein: CASSSMGGNQPQHF.

This chain uses TRBV27 with TRBJ1-1, with TRBD1 as a possible D gene (5 bases). Germline V gene data show CDR1 as MNHEY and CDR2 as SMNVEV (reference sequence). The CDR3 consists of 19 residues. V lost 1 base to trimming and J lost 1 base, with 22 bases between them. The CDR3 loop reads CASSLLAGSKFGENTEAFF. CDR3 bases: TGTGCCAGCAGTTTATTGGCAGGGTCCAAGTTCGGGGAGAACACTGAAGCTTTCTTT.

This clone appeared once. The rearrangement joins TRBV5-1 to TRBJ2-3, with TRBD2 matching over 7 bases. This CDR3 has 18 residues. V shed 0 bases, J shed 0 bases, and the junction held 10 bases outside the gene matches. Germline values: CDR1 SGHRS, CDR2 YFSETQ. CDR3 in amino acids: CASSLVPTSETSTDTQYF. The CDR3 DNA sequence: TGCGCCAGCAGCTTGGTCCCTACTAGCGAGACTAGCACAGATACGCAGTATTTT.

The V and J genes are TRBV18 and TRBJ1-3; the match to TRBD1 covers 8 bases. The CDR3 runs to 14 residues. The V gene's germline CDR1 is KGHSH and CDR2 LQKENI. V lost 4 bases to trimming and J lost 9 bases; unmatched junction nucleotides: 8. The CDR3 sequence: CASSLDRESTTIYF. The CDR3 DNA reads as TGTGCCAGCTCACTGGACAGGGAAAGTACCACCATATATTTT.

The V call is TRBV19, the J call TRBJ1-4; 7 nucleotides match TRBD1. The V gene's germline CDR1 is LNHDA and CDR2 SQIVND (reference sequence). V gave up 5 bases and J gave up 4 bases; unmatched junction bases: 7. CDR3 length equals 15 residues. The CDR3 DNA sequence: TGTGCCAGTAGTCGTGACAGGGCGGGTAATGAAAAACTGTTTTTT. Protein product: CASSRDRAGNEKLFF. Supplemented by reference TRBV19 and TRBJ1-4, the full variable domain reads DGGITQSPKYLFRKEGQNVTLSCEQNLNHDAMYWYRQDPGQGLRLIYYSQIVNDFQKGDIAEGYSVSREKKESFPLTVTSAQKNPTAFYLCASSRDRAGNEKLFFGSGTQLSVL.

This clone was seen a single time. The rearrangement links TRBV7-9 to TRBJ2-1; 10 bases fit TRBD2. Germline CDR1 reads SEHNR; CDR2 reads FQNEAQ (reference sequence). Losses at the gene ends were 2 bases for V and 4 bases for J; bases not matched to a gene: 2. This CDR3 region has 15 residues. The CDR3 DNA reads TGTGCCAGCAGCTTAAGCGGGGGGGCGTACAATGAGCAGTTCTTC. Protein product: CASSLSGGAYNEQFF.

The chain combines TRBV28 with TRBJ2-3; D not resolved. Trimming pared 6 bases from V and 3 bases from J, leaving 10 bases between. This CDR3 is 13 amino acids long. Germline V CDR1 and CDR2: MDHEN, SYDVKM. Here the CDR3 reads CASRISSTDTQYF. CDR3 nucleotide sequence: TGTGCCAGCAGGATATCATCAACAGATACGCAGTATTTT.

This sequence joins TRBV29-1 and TRBJ2-1, with 8 bases matching TRBD2. The germline V gene has CDR1 SQVTM and CDR2 ANQGSEA. Trimming removed 0 bases from V and 1 base from J; junction bases left unmatched: 14. The CDR3 length is 19 residues. As DNA, the CDR3 is TGCAGCGTTGAAGATCCCCCCTGGGAGGCGGGAGGATCCTACAATGAGCAGTTCTTC. It is translated as CSVEDPPWEAGGSYNEQFF.

This clone was seen a single time. The rearrangement joins TRBV30 to TRBJ1-3, with D unclear. Germline V lookup: CDR1 GTSNPN, CDR2 SVGIG (reference sequence). Trimming pared 1 base from V and 8 bases from J, leaving 9 bases between. The CDR3 contains 12 residues. CDR3 sequence: CAWSGTVDTIYF. Written as DNA, the CDR3 is TGTGCCTGGAGTGGGACGGTAGACACCATATATTTT.

The V gene is TRBV5-1, the J gene TRBJ2-2; 7 nucleotides align to TRBD2. The J segment lost 4 bases and the V segment lost 6 bases, leaving 6 bases of the junction unmatched. Per germline, CDR1 SGHRS and CDR2 YFSETQ. The CDR3 has 14 amino acids. The CDR3 sequence is CASTTSVPTGELFF. The DNA of the CDR3 is TGCGCCAGCACCACTAGCGTCCCCACCGGGGAGCTGTTTTTT.

The CDR3 DNA sequence: TGTGCCAGCAGCCCCCGGGACAGACCAAAAAAAAGCCTGAACTATGGCTACACCTTC. Protein product: CASSPRDRPKKSLNYGYTF. The chain links TRBV9 to TRBJ1-2, with 7 positions matching TRBD1. V dropped 4 bases and J dropped 2; count of bases not matched to a gene: 20. CDR1 and CDR2 (germline): SGDLS, YYNGEE. This CDR3 comprises 19 residues.

The J gene is TRBJ2-7, the V gene TRBV28, with TRBD1 as a possible D gene (6 bases). The ends were cut back, 5 bases at V and 0 bases at J, with 23 bases in the middle. CDR3 size: 18 residues. Germline assignment: CDR1 MDHEN and CDR2 SYDVKM. CDR3 in DNA: TGTGCCAGCAGTGCGACACCTGGACAGCGTAGGAGCTCCTACGAGCAGTACTTC. Amino acids: CASSATPGQRRSSYEQYF.

This chain links TRBV28 with TRBJ2-2; no clear D. The V end lost 3 bases, the J end lost 0 bases, and 8 bases lay between the germline ends. The CDR3 totals 15 residues. The V gene's germline CDR1 is MDHEN and CDR2 SYDVKM. In DNA form, the CDR3 reads TGTGCCAGCAGTTTGGCAGGTTCGAACACCGGGGAGCTGTTTTTT. Residues: CASSLAGSNTGELFF.